This paragraph covers one T cell receptor (beta chain) sequence. Excluded were patients having autoimmune disease history or systemic immunosuppression. Germline V gene data show CDR1 as SGDLS and CDR2 as YYNGEE. This CDR3 is built from 14 residues. J was trimmed by 2 bases and V by 4 bases; bases with no gene match: 6. This entry comes from a study of OX40 agonist ivuxolimab in advanced cancers. Only in-frame clones appear in the TCRdb table, and some are missing; sequencing was by immunoSEQ multiplex PCR. The repertoire consists of under 100,000 clones, with approximately 92% occurring once and the leading ten covering roughly 0.65%.

Sequencing used CD4+ or CD8+ T cells sorted from blood, obtained in a trial of the OX40 agonist ivuxolimab. This clonotype originated in an adult with an advanced solid tumor such as melanoma, head and neck, liver or kidney cancer. V and J are TRBV9 and TRBJ2-7, with 7 positions matching TRBD1. CDR3 sequence reads: CASSPTGTPYEQYF. The CDR3 nucleotides are TGTGCCAGCAGCCCGACAGGGACGCCCTACGAGCAGTACTTC.